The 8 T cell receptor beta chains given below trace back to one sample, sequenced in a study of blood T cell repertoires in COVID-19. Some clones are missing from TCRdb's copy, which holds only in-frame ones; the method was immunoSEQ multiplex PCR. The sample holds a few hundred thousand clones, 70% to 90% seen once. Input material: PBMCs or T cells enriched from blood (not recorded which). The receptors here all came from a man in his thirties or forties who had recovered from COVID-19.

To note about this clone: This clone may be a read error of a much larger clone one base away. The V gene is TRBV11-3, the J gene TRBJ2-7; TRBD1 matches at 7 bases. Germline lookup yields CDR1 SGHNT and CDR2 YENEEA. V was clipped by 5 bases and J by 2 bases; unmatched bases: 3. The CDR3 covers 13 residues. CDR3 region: CASSRQGAYEQYF. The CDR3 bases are TGTGCCAGCAGCCGACAGGGAGCCTACGAGCAGTACTTC.

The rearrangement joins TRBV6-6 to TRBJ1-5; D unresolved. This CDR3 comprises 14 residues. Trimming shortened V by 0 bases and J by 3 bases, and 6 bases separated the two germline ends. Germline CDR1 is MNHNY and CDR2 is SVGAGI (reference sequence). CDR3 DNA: TGTGCCAGCAGTTACTCCTCTCTCAATCAGCCCCAGCATTTT. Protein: CASSYSSLNQPQHF.

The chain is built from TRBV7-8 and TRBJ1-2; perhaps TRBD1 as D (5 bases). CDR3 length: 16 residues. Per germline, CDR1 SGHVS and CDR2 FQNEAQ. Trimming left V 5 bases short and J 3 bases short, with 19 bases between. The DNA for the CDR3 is TGTGCCAGCAGCCTCGACAGACCGAATACCTACTATGGCTACACCTTC. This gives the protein CASSLDRPNTYYGYTF.

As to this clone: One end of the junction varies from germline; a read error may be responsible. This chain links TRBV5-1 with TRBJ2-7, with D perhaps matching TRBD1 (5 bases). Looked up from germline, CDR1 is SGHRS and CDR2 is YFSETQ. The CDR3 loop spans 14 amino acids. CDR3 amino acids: CASSLGSVRGEQYF. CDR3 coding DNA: TGCGCCAGCAGTTTGGGGTCCGTAAGGGGCGAGCAGTACTTC. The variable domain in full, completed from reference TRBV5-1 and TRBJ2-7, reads KAGVTQTPRYLIKTRGQQVTLSCSPISGHRSVSWYQQTPGQGLQFLFEYFSETQRNKGNFPGRFSGRQFSNSRSEMNVSTLELGDSALYLCASSLGSVRGEQYFGPGTRLTVT.

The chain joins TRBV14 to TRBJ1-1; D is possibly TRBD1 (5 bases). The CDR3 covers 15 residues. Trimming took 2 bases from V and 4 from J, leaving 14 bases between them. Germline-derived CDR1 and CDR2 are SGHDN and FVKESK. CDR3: CASSQKGVPGTEAFF. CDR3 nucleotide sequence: TGTGCCAGCAGCCAAAAAGGGGTTCCGGGCACTGAAGCTTTCTTT.

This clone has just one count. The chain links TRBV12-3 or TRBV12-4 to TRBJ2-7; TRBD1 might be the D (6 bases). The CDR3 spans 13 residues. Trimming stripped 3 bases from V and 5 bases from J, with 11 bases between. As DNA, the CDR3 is TGTGCCAGCAGTTTTCAGGGGACGGACGAGCAGTACTTC. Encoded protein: CASSFQGTDEQYF.

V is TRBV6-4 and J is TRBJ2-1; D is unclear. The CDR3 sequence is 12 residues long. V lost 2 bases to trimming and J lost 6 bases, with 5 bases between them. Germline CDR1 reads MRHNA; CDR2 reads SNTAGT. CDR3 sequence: CASSDERNEQFF. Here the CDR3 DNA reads TGTGCCAGCAGTGACGAGCGCAATGAGCAGTTCTTC.

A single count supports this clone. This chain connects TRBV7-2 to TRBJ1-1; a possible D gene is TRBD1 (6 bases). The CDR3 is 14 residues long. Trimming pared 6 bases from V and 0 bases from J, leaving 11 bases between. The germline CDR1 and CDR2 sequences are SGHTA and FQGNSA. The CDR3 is CASRERGMNTEAFF. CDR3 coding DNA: TGTGCCAGCAGAGAAAGGGGGATGAACACTGAAGCTTTCTTT. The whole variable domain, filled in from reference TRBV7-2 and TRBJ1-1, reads GAGVSQSPSNKVTEKGKDVELRCDPISGHTALYWYRQSLGQGLEFLIYFQGNSAPDKSGLPSDRFSAERTGGSVSTLTIQRTQQEDSAVYLCASRERGMNTEAFFGQGTRLTVV.